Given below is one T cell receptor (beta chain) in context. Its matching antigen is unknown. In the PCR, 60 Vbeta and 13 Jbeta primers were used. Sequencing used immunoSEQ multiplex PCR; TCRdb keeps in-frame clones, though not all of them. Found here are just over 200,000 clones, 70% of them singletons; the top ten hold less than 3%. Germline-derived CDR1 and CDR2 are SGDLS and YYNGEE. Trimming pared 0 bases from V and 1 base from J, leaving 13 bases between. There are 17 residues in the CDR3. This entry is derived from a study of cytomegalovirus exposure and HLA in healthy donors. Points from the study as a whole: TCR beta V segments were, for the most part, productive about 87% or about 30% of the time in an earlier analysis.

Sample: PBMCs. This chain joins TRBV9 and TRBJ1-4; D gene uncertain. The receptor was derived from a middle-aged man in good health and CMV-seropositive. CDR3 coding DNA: TGTGCCAGCAGCGTAGGAGGGTTAGCGGGAACTAATGAAAAACTGTTTTTT. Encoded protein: CASSVGGLAGTNEKLFF.